The entry that follows covers one TCR beta chain sequence. Some clones are missing from TCRdb's copy, which holds only in-frame ones; the method was immunoSEQ multiplex PCR. The sample contains fewer than 3,000 clones, 75% to 85% of which appear only once. These data belong to a study of tumor T cells in aggressive B-cell lymphoma. Trimming removed 1 base from V and 3 bases from J; junction bases left unmatched: 7. Per germline, CDR1 LGHNA and CDR2 YNFKEQ. CDR3 length equals 16 residues. The source of this sequence is an adult with diffuse large B cell lymphoma. The specimen sequenced was tumor tissue. The chain employs TRBV4-2 and TRBJ2-7; 9 positions match TRBD2. CDR3 protein: CASSQGILAGIYEQYF. The CDR3 nucleotides read TGTGCCAGCAGCCAAGGAATCCTAGCGGGAATCTACGAGCAGTACTTC.